The 7 T cell receptor beta chains given below trace back to one sample, sequenced in a study of OX40 agonist ivuxolimab in advanced cancers. Profiling relied on immunoSEQ multiplex PCR, and the TCRdb table lists in-frame clones only, not all of them. Of more than 95,000 clones detected, approximately 94% appear once; the ten largest clones hold more than 0.15%. Here the sequenced sample was CD4+ or CD8+ T cells sorted from blood, taken in a trial of the OX40 agonist ivuxolimab. Receptors were obtained from an adult with an advanced solid tumor such as melanoma, head and neck, liver or kidney cancer.

The rearrangement joins TRBV6-5 to TRBJ1-1; D perhaps matches TRBD1 (6 bases). CDR1 MNHEY and CDR2 SVGAGI come from the germline V gene. This CDR3 is built from 14 residues. V dropped 8 bases and J dropped 0 bases, with 13 bases sitting between them. CDR3 in amino acids: CASGAGDMNTEAFF. As DNA, the CDR3 is TGTGCCAGCGGGGCGGGGGACATGAACACTGAAGCTTTCTTT.

The gene calls are TRBV27 and TRBJ2-7, with TRBD2 as a possible D gene (6 bases). This CDR3 comprises 16 residues. Germline CDR1 reads MNHEY; CDR2 reads SMNVEV (reference sequence). V lost 2 bases and J lost 3, with 17 bases in between. The CDR3 sequence: CASSLLLASASYEQYF. CDR3 bases: TGTGCCAGCAGTTTACTTCTCGCTAGCGCCAGCTACGAGCAGTACTTC.

The chain is built from TRBV12-2 and TRBJ1-4; the tabulated D call, TRBD1, remains unverified against the DNA. TRBV12-2 is a pseudogene segment. The CDR3 runs 14 residues. The CDR3 DNA is TGTGCAAGTCGCTTTGAGGGGGTCGGAGGAAAACTGTTTTTT. This translates into CASRFEGVGGKLFF.

The chain uses TRBV11-2 and TRBJ1-2, with unresolved D. The CDR3 is made up of 15 amino acids. Trimming cost V 1 base and J 2 bases, with 11 bases left between them. The germline V gene has CDR1 SGHAT and CDR2 FQNNGV. CDR3 sequence (DNA): TGTGCCAGCAGCTTAGCCCAGCCCAAAAACTATGGCTACACCTTC. Residues: CASSLAQPKNYGYTF. The variable domain in full, completed from reference TRBV11-2 and TRBJ1-2, reads EAGVAQSPRYKIIEKRQSVAFWCNPISGHATLYWYQQILGQGPKLLIQFQNNGVVDDSQLPKDRFSAERLKGVDSTLKIQPAKLEDSAVYLCASSLAQPKNYGYTFGSGTRLTVV.

The chain links TRBV7-2 to TRBJ2-7, with TRBD1 identical over 7 bases. The CDR3 has 14 residues. Germline CDR1 SGHTA, CDR2 FQGNSA. Unmatched junction bases numbered 8, after V lost 3 bases and J lost 6 bases. The CDR3 region has the DNA TGTGCCAGCAGCTTCGGACAGGAGCCCCTCGAGCAGTACTTC. Translation gives CASSFGQEPLEQYF.

This clone was recorded once. This chain connects TRBV5-1 to TRBJ1-2; TRBD1 aligns across 10 bases. There are 16 residues in the CDR3. With V trimmed by 3 bases and J by 4 bases, 9 bases remained unmatched. The germline V gene has CDR1 SGHRS and CDR2 YFSETQ. In nucleotides, the CDR3 is TGCGCCAGCAGCTCCCCTATGGGGGACAGGGGCTATGGCTACACCTTC. This codes for CASSSPMGDRGYGYTF.

This chain links TRBV18 with TRBJ2-2; D not certain. Trimming left V 5 bases short and J 4 bases short, with 17 bases between. The CDR3 totals 16 residues. The germline V gene encodes CDR1 KGHSH and CDR2 LQKENI. The CDR3 DNA sequence: TGTGCCAGCTCAACGCGTAGGGCTTCGACCACCGGGGAGCTGTTTTTT. Translating gives CASSTRRASTTGELFF.